This passage covers 14 T cell receptor beta chains from one sample sequenced in a study of blood T cell repertoires in COVID-19. TCRdb's table, derived via immunoSEQ multiplex PCR, lists solely in-frame clones and lacks some. Here the sample spans about 74,000 clones, roughly four fifths being singletons. Sequencing was carried out using peripheral blood. These receptor sequences come from a human donor in a cohort sampled during active COVID-19.

This sequence joins TRBV10-3 and TRBJ1-4; D perhaps matches TRBD1 (5 bases). Per the germline V gene, CDR1 is ENHRY and CDR2 is SYGVKD. Trimming cost V 8 bases and J 6 bases, with 16 bases left between them. CDR3 length: 14 residues. The CDR3 is CAIGRGRDDEKLFF. The CDR3 DNA is TGTGCCATCGGCCGAGGCAGGGATGATGAAAAACTGTTTTTT.

This rearrangement joins TRBV19 to TRBJ2-5; 10 bases match TRBD2. The CDR3 consists of 16 residues. J lost 4 bases, V lost 5 bases, and 10 bases had no gene match. Germline CDR1 and CDR2: LNHDA and SQIVND (reference sequence). CDR3 coding DNA: TGTGCCAGTAGTTTGAAGCGGGGGGGCCTGGGAGAGACCCAGTACTTC. It specifies CASSLKRGGLGETQYF.

The V gene is TRBV7-5, the J gene TRBJ1-1; the D segment call TRBD1 is taken from the table without a DNA check. TRBV7-5 is listed as a pseudogene. This CDR3 is 13 amino acids long. The CDR3 DNA is TGTGTCAGAAGCCAACGGACAGGCGGTGAAGCTTTCTTT. Translating gives CVRSQRTGGEAFF.

The chain combines TRBV24-1 with TRBJ2-3; tentative D call: TRBD2 (5 bases). The CDR3 consists of 12 residues. Germline CDR1 KGHDR, CDR2 SFDVKD. The V and J ends lost 7 bases and 2 bases respectively, with 6 bases between them. CDR3 bases: TGTGCCACCAGCGGGGACACAGATACGCAGTATTTT. Translating gives CATSGDTDTQYF.

DNA for the CDR3: TGTGCCAGCAGCCAAGGGGGCCTTAATGAAAAACTGTTTTTT. This sequence encodes CASSQGGLNEKLFF. This sequence joins TRBV11-2 and TRBJ1-4; 7 positions agree with TRBD1. The CDR3 has 14 residues. CDR1 is SGHAT and CDR2 is FQNNGV in the germline V gene. Trimming at V came to 5 bases and at J to 4 bases, leaving 4 bases not matched to a gene.

The chain links TRBV3-1 (or the pseudogene TRBV3-2) to TRBJ2-7; 7 positions match TRBD2. Germline trimming cut 4 bases from V and 4 bases from J; bases unmatched to any gene: 7. This CDR3 comprises 14 residues. Looked up from germline, CDR1 is LGHDT and CDR2 is YNNKEL (reference sequence). The chain's CDR3 is CASSLSAGVYEQYF. CDR3 nucleotides: TGTGCCAGCAGCCTTTCCGCGGGAGTTTACGAGCAGTACTTC.

This chain links TRBV5-6 with TRBJ2-2; possibly TRBD2 for D (6 bases). Germline CDR1 reads SGHDT; CDR2 reads YYEEEE. The CDR3 sequence is 18 residues long. V shed 1 base and J shed 7 bases, with 23 bases lying between them. Written as DNA, the CDR3 is TGTGCCAGCAGCTTGAGTGGGGGGACCCCGATACGGAGCGGGGAGCTGTTTTTT. Its translation is CASSLSGGTPIRSGELFF.

V gene TRBV28 combines with J gene TRBJ1-6; unclear D gene. Germline CDR1 MDHEN, CDR2 SYDVKM. Trimming stripped 2 bases from V and 0 bases from J, with 5 bases between. The CDR3 covers 15 residues. DNA for the CDR3: TGTGCCAGCAGTTTAGCGAGCTCCTATAATTCACCCCTCCACTTT. Protein: CASSLASSYNSPLHF.

V is TRBV18 and J is TRBJ2-7; D perhaps matches TRBD1 (5 bases). The CDR3 totals 15 residues. Trimming stripped 0 bases from V and 2 bases from J, with 11 bases between. Germline CDR1 is KGHSH and CDR2 is LQKENI. In DNA, the CDR3 is TGTGCCAGCTCACCACCGCTACAGGCAACCTACGAGCAGTACTTC. This codes for CASSPPLQATYEQYF.

The chain is built from TRBV6-5 and TRBJ1-3; TRBD1 might be the D (5 bases). The CDR3 has 14 amino acids. Trimming took 6 bases from V and 0 from J, leaving 9 bases between them. Germline V lookup: CDR1 MNHEY, CDR2 SVGAGI. CDR3 nucleotide sequence: TGTGCCAGCAGACGACAGCACTCTGGAAACACCATATATTTT. Translation gives CASRRQHSGNTIYF.

The J gene is TRBJ2-7, the V gene TRBV9, with a tentative D call TRBD1 (6 bases). Germline loops: CDR1 SGDLS, CDR2 YYNGEE. Trimming pared 4 bases from V and 2 bases from J, leaving 16 bases between. The CDR3 loop spans 15 amino acids. The CDR3 coding sequence is TGTGCCAGCAGCCCCTCAGGGGCGGCGGCCTACGAGCAGTACTTC. Translation: CASSPSGAAAYEQYF.

The chain carries TRBV5-8 and TRBJ1-1, with 10 nucleotides matching TRBD1. The CDR3 is 17 residues long. Per the germline V gene, CDR1 is SGHTS and CDR2 is YDEGEE. V shed 2 bases and J 5 bases; nucleotides not matched to a gene: 12. The CDR3 nucleotides read TGTGCCAGCAGCTTAATGATGACCCGGGACAGGGGTACTGAAGCTTTCTTT. This translates into CASSLMMTRDRGTEAFF.

This sequence joins TRBV1 and TRBJ2-2; the table gives TRBD2 as D, unverified against the DNA. TRBV1 is marked as a pseudogene. This CDR3 is built from 19 residues. The CDR3 region is CTSSQDLFGLAGPTGELFF. For the CDR3, the DNA is TGCACCAGCAGCCAAGATCTTTTCGGGCTAGCGGGACCTACCGGGGAGCTGTTTTTT.

V gene TRBV27 combines with J gene TRBJ2-1, with a weak D call TRBD2 (7 bases). The CDR3 runs 18 residues. V was trimmed by 4 bases and J by 0 bases, leaving 19 bases between them. Germline values: CDR1 MNHEY, CDR2 SMNVEV (reference sequence). The CDR3 DNA follows: TGTGCCAGCAGTTCACCCGGGGAGGGGGGCAGCTCCTACAATGAGCAGTTCTTC. It is translated as CASSSPGEGGSSYNEQFF.